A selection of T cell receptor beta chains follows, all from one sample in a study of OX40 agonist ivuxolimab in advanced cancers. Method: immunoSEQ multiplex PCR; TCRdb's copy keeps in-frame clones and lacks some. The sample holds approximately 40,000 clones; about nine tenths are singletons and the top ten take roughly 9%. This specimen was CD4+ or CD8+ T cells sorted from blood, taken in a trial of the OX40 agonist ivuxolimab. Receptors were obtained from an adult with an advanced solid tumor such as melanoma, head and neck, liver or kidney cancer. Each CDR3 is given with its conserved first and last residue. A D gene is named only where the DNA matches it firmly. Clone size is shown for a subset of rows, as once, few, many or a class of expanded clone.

CDR3 protein: CASGPFLTTNTGELFF
CDR3 DNA: TGCGCCAGCGGACCATTCCTTACAACGAACACCGGGGAGCTGTTTTTT
clone size: .
J gene: TRBJ2-2
D gene: .
V gene: TRBV5-1

CDR3 protein: CASSIGQRTYNEQFF
CDR3 DNA: TGTGCCAGTAGTATAGGCCAGCGGACCTACAATGAGCAGTTCTTC
clone size: .
J gene: TRBJ2-1
D gene: .
V gene: TRBV19

CDR3 protein: CASRARTALEQYF
CDR3 DNA: TGTGCCAGCAGAGCCAGGACAGCGCTCGAGCAGTACTTC
clone size: .
J gene: TRBJ2-7
D gene: .
V gene: TRBV28

CDR3 protein: CASSLGGGPPAFF
CDR3 DNA: TGTGCCAGCAGCTTAGGTGGGGGGCCGCCCGCTTTCTTT
clone size: .
J gene: TRBJ1-1
D gene: .
V gene: TRBV7-2

CDR3 protein: CASSDRDRYTEAFF
CDR3 DNA: TGTGCCAGCAGTGACCGGGACCGATACACTGAAGCTTTCTTT
clone size: .
J gene: TRBJ1-1
D gene: .
V gene: TRBV27

CDR3 protein: CASSFKAYSSYNEQFF
CDR3 DNA: TGTGCCAGCAGTTTCAAAGCGTATTCCTCCTACAATGAGCAGTTCTTC
clone size: .
J gene: TRBJ2-1
D gene: .
V gene: TRBV27

CDR3 protein: CASSYSTRALYNEQFF
CDR3 DNA: TGTGCCAGCAGTTACTCGACAAGAGCCCTATACAATGAGCAGTTCTTC
clone size: .
J gene: TRBJ2-1
D gene: .
V gene: TRBV6-5

CDR3 protein: CASSYPIHKFYNEQFF
CDR3 DNA: TGTGCCAGCTCATACCCGATACATAAATTCTACAATGAGCAGTTCTTC
clone size: once
J gene: TRBJ2-1
D gene: .
V gene: TRBV6-6

CDR3 protein: CASSFWGLNQPQHF
CDR3 DNA: TGTGCCAGCAGCTTCTGGGGCCTCAATCAGCCCCAGCATTTT
clone size: .
J gene: TRBJ1-5
D gene: .
V gene: TRBV5-6

CDR3 protein: CASSLGGPPTYEQYF
CDR3 DNA: TGTGCCAGCAGCCTCGGTGGCCCACCAACCTACGAGCAGTACTTC
clone size: .
J gene: TRBJ2-7
D gene: .
V gene: TRBV28

CDR3 protein: CASSLGVPTYEQYF
CDR3 DNA: TGTGCCAGCAGCCTCGGGGTCCCCACCTACGAGCAGTACTTC
clone size: .
J gene: TRBJ2-7
D gene: .
V gene: TRBV5-6

CDR3 protein: CASSEAGRLNTEAFF
CDR3 DNA: TGTGCCAGCAGTGAAGCGGGCCGGTTGAACACTGAAGCTTTCTTT
clone size: .
J gene: TRBJ1-1
D gene: .
V gene: TRBV6-1

CDR3 protein: CASSIGSQNEAFF
CDR3 DNA: TGTGCCAGTAGTATAGGGTCACAGAATGAAGCTTTCTTT
clone size: .
J gene: TRBJ1-1
D gene: .
V gene: TRBV19

CDR3 protein: CASSRQGAYGYTF
CDR3 DNA: TGTGCCAGTAGCCGACAGGGGGCCTATGGCTACACCTTC
clone size: .
J gene: TRBJ1-2
D gene: TRBD1
V gene: TRBV19

CDR3 protein: CASSHDRFGTDTQYF
CDR3 DNA: TGTGCCAGCAGCCACGACAGGTTTGGCACAGATACGCAGTATTTT
clone size: .
J gene: TRBJ2-3
D gene: .
V gene: TRBV11-2

CDR3 protein: CASSSGTGVGNEQFF
CDR3 DNA: TGCGCCAGCAGCTCCGGGACAGGGGTAGGGAATGAGCAGTTCTTC
clone size: .
J gene: TRBJ2-1
D gene: TRBD1
V gene: TRBV4-3

CDR3 protein: CASSLSSSGRGQFF
CDR3 DNA: TGTGCCAGCAGTCTATCCTCGAGCGGGAGAGGGCAGTTCTTC
clone size: .
J gene: TRBJ2-1
D gene: TRBD2
V gene: TRBV27

CDR3 protein: CASSPRGTGGFDYNEQFF
CDR3 DNA: TGTGCCAGCTCACCAAGGGGGACAGGGGGCTTCGACTACAATGAGCAGTTCTTC
clone size: once
J gene: TRBJ2-1
D gene: TRBD1
V gene: TRBV18

CDR3 protein: CAWSVTGSVREKLFF
CDR3 DNA: TGTGCCTGGAGTGTAACAGGGTCGGTTAGGGAAAAACTGTTTTTT
clone size: .
J gene: TRBJ1-4
D gene: .
V gene: TRBV30

CDR3 protein: CASTELAGVKDTQYF
CDR3 DNA: TGTGCCAGCACAGAACTAGCGGGAGTTAAAGATACGCAGTATTTT
clone size: .
J gene: TRBJ2-3
D gene: TRBD2
V gene: TRBV28

CDR3 protein: CASSPLAGSSTDTQYF
CDR3 DNA: TGTGCCAGCAGCCCATTAGCGGGTTCTAGCACAGATACGCAGTATTTT
clone size: .
J gene: TRBJ2-3
D gene: TRBD2
V gene: TRBV7-9

CDR3 protein: CASSPGTGVFNEQFF
CDR3 DNA: TGTGCCAGCAGTCCCGGGACAGGGGTTTTCAACGAGCAGTTCTTC
clone size: .
J gene: TRBJ2-1
D gene: TRBD1
V gene: TRBV6-4

CDR3 protein: CASRPRQGDEKLFF
CDR3 DNA: TGCGCCAGCAGGCCAAGGCAGGGTGATGAAAAACTGTTTTTT
clone size: .
J gene: TRBJ1-4
D gene: .
V gene: TRBV4-3

CDR3 protein: CTSSQDGWDGSYEQYF
CDR3 DNA: TGCACCAGCAGCCAAGATGGTTGGGATGGGTCCTACGAGCAGTACTTC
clone size: .
J gene: TRBJ2-7
D gene: .
V gene: TRBV1

CDR3 protein: CASSLEGWTGDGYTF
CDR3 DNA: TGTGCCAGCAGCTTAGAAGGATGGACAGGGGATGGCTACACCTTC
clone size: .
J gene: TRBJ1-2
D gene: TRBD1
V gene: TRBV11-2

CDR3 protein: CASSLTGFSVYGYTF
CDR3 DNA: TGCGCCAGCAGCTTGACAGGATTTTCGGTTTATGGCTACACCTTC
clone size: .
J gene: TRBJ1-2
D gene: .
V gene: TRBV5-1

CDR3 protein: CASSLKSVTGELFF
CDR3 DNA: TGTGCCAGCAGTTTAAAGAGCGTCACCGGGGAGCTGTTTTTT
clone size: .
J gene: TRBJ2-2
D gene: .
V gene: TRBV28

CDR3 protein: CASSPGRGVEQYF
CDR3 DNA: TGTGCCAGCAGCCCGGGGCGGGGGGTCGAGCAGTACTTC
clone size: .
J gene: TRBJ2-7
D gene: TRBD2
V gene: TRBV11-2

CDR3 protein: CSVGRGNTEAFF
CDR3 DNA: TGCAGCGTTGGGCGTGGGAACACTGAAGCTTTCTTT
clone size: .
J gene: TRBJ1-1
D gene: .
V gene: TRBV29-1

CDR3 protein: CASSLDRYNEQFF
CDR3 DNA: TGTGCCAGCAGTTTAGACAGGTACAATGAGCAGTTCTTC
clone size: .
J gene: TRBJ2-1
D gene: .
V gene: TRBV27

CDR3 protein: CASSSTSGKLSNEQFF
CDR3 DNA: TGTGCCAGCAGCTCTACTAGCGGGAAGTTGTCCAATGAGCAGTTCTTC
clone size: .
J gene: TRBJ2-1
D gene: TRBD2
V gene: TRBV7-9

CDR3 protein: CASSTDGFEKLFF
CDR3 DNA: TGCGCCAGCAGTACGGACGGATTCGAAAAACTGTTTTTT
clone size: .
J gene: TRBJ1-4
D gene: .
V gene: TRBV4-1

CDR3 protein: CASSQEDADGGTDTQYF
CDR3 DNA: TGTGCCAGCAGCCAAGAGGACGCGGATGGGGGCACAGATACGCAGTATTTT
clone size: .
J gene: TRBJ2-3
D gene: .
V gene: TRBV14

CDR3 protein: CSVDRGIYGYTF
CDR3 DNA: TGCAGCGTTGACCGGGGAATTTATGGCTACACCTTC
clone size: .
J gene: TRBJ1-2
D gene: .
V gene: TRBV29-1

CDR3 protein: CSVEGLGSYNEQFF
CDR3 DNA: TGCAGCGTTGAGGGACTAGGATCCTACAATGAGCAGTTCTTC
clone size: .
J gene: TRBJ2-1
D gene: TRBD2
V gene: TRBV29-1

CDR3 protein: CASSQEGSGRDEQFF
CDR3 DNA: TGCGCCAGCAGCCAAGAGGGTAGCGGGAGGGATGAGCAGTTCTTC
clone size: .
J gene: TRBJ2-1
D gene: TRBD2
V gene: TRBV4-1

CDR3 protein: CASSRTVLGREGYTF
CDR3 DNA: TGTGCCAGCAGCAGGACGGTACTCGGTCGAGAGGGCTACACCTTC
clone size: once
J gene: TRBJ1-2
D gene: .
V gene: TRBV6-5

CDR3 protein: CASSTPRSPGGTEAFF
CDR3 DNA: TGTGCCAGTAGTACCCCCCGTTCCCCTGGGGGCACTGAAGCTTTCTTT
clone size: .
J gene: TRBJ1-1
D gene: .
V gene: TRBV19

CDR3 protein: CASSLDRGGRKNIQYF
CDR3 DNA: TGTGCCAGCAGCTTGGACAGGGGTGGAAGAAAAAACATTCAGTACTTC
clone size: .
J gene: TRBJ2-4
D gene: TRBD1
V gene: TRBV5-4

CDR3 protein: CASEGGLAGGELFF
CDR3 DNA: TGTGCCAGCGAAGGTGGACTAGCGGGGGGGGAGCTGTTTTTT
clone size: .
J gene: TRBJ2-2
D gene: TRBD2
V gene: TRBV6-6